The 2 T cell receptor beta chains given below trace back to one sample, sequenced in a study of blood T cell repertoires in COVID-19. Sequenced by immunoSEQ multiplex PCR; TCRdb stores in-frame clones only, minus some. The top ten clones hold 5% to 6.5% of a sample with approximately 61,000 clones, around four fifths of them seen once. Sequenced material: peripheral blood. Every receptor here comes from a man in his 70s with acute or convalescent COVID-19.

This chain joins TRBV27 and TRBJ2-7, with D possibly matching TRBD1 (6 bases). Trimming cost V 6 bases and J 6 bases, with 21 bases left between them. From germline, CDR1 is MNHEY and CDR2 SMNVEV (reference sequence). This CDR3 comprises 15 residues. CDR3: CASRHRRDTLTEQYF. The CDR3 bases are TGTGCCAGCAGGCATCGTCGGGACACTTTGACCGAGCAGTACTTC.

The chain has TRBV18 and TRBJ2-4; TRBD2 aligns across 11 bases. Germline V lookup: CDR1 KGHSH, CDR2 LQKENI. Losses at the gene ends were 3 bases for V and 0 bases for J; bases not matched to a gene: 7. The CDR3 length is 18 residues. DNA of the CDR3: TGTGCCAGCTCACCCCTGGGACTAGCGGCGCTAGCCAAAAACATTCAGTACTTC. It encodes CASSPLGLAALAKNIQYF.